This T cell receptor beta chain is drawn from a study of cytomegalovirus exposure and HLA in healthy donors. General study results and limits: Owing to their indistinguishability, certain V segments, notably TRBV6-2 and TRBV6-3, were excluded. Per a prior analysis, the majority of TCR beta V segments were productive roughly 87% or roughly 30% of the time. In a later analysis, across HLA loci, associated TCR counts were highest for DRB1, lowest for HLA-C.

For this clone: The antigen remains undetermined.

PCR used 60 Vbeta primers and 13 Jbeta primers. The method was immunoSEQ multiplex PCR; TCRdb's version includes in-frame clones alone and lacks a portion of them. The table has approximately 120,000 clones, approximately 82% seen once. The CDR3 loop spans 18 amino acids. Germline CDR1 KGHSH, CDR2 LQKENI. The V and J ends lost 1 base and 2 bases, in that order; junction bases with no gene match: 11. The sample was PBMCs. The sequence came from a man between 18 and 35 years old in good health and CMV-seropositive. The chain has TRBV18 and TRBJ2-5; 9 bases are shared with TRBD2. DNA for the CDR3: TGTGCCAGCTCACCACAGGTCGCGCTAGCGGGGTATCAAGAGACCCAGTACTTC. Translating gives CASSPQVALAGYQETQYF.